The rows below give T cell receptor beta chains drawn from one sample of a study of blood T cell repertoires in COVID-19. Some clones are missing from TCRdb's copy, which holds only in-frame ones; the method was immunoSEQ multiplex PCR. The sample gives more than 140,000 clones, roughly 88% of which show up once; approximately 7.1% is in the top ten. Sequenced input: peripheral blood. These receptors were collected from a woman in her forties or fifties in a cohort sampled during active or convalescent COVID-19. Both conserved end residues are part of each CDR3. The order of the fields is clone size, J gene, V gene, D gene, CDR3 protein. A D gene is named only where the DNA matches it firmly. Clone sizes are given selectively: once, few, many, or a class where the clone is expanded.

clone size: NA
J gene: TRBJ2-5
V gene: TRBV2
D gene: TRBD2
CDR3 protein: CASSRERGAQETQYF

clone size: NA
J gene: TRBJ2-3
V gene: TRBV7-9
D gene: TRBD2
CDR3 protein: CASSLGTSSLTDTQYF

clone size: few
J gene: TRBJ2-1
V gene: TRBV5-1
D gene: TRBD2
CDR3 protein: CASSLVVAGDNEQFF

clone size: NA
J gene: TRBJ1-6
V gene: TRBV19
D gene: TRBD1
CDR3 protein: CASSIGTGDSPLHF

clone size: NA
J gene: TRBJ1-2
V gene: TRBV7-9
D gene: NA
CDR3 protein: CASRPQFYGYTF

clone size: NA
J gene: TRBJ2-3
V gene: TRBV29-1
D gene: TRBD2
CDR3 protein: CSVRTSTDTQYF

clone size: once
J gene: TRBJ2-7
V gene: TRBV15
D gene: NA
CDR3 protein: CATSRADYEQYF

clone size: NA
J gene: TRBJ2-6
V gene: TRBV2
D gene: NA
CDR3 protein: CASSHLNQGISSGANVLTF

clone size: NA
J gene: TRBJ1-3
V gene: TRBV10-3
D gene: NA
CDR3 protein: CAISESVGGSGNTIYF

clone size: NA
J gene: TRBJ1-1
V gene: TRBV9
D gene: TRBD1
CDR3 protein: CASKRGLNTEAFF

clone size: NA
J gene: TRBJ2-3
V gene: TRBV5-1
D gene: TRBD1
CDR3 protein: CASSGGTGGGLDTQYF

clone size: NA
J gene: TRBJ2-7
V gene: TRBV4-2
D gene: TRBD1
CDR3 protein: CASSQAGQVSEQYF

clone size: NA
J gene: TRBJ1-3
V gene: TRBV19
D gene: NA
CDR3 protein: CASSIRLSGNTIYF

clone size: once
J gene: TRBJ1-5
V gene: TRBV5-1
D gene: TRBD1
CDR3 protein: CASSPYPTGSNQPQHF

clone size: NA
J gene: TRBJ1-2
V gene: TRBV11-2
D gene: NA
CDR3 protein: CASSLGTVNYGYTF

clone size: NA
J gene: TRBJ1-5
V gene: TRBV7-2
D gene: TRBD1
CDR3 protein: CASSLVGRRTGEVNQPQHF

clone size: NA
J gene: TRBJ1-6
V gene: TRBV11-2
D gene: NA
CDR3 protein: CASTPGQNVNSPLHF

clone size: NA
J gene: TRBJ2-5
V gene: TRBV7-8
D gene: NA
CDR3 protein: CASSLTGGAAQYF

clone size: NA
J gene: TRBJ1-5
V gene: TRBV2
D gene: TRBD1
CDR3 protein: CASSEGQEWGNQPQHF